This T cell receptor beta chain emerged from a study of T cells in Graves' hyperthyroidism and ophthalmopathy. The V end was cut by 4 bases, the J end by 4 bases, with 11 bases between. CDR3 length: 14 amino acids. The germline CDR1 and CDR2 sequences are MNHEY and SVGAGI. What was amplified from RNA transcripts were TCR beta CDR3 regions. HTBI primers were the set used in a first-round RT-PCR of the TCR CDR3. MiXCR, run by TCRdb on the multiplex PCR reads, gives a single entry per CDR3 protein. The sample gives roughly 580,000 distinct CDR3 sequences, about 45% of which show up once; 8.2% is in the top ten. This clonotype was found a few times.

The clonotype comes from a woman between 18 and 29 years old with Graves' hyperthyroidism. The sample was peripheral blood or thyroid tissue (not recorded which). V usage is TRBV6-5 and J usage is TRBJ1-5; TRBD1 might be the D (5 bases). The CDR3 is CASSLYRPNQPQHF. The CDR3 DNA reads TGTGCCAGCAGTTTATACAGGCCGAATCAGCCCCAGCATTTT.